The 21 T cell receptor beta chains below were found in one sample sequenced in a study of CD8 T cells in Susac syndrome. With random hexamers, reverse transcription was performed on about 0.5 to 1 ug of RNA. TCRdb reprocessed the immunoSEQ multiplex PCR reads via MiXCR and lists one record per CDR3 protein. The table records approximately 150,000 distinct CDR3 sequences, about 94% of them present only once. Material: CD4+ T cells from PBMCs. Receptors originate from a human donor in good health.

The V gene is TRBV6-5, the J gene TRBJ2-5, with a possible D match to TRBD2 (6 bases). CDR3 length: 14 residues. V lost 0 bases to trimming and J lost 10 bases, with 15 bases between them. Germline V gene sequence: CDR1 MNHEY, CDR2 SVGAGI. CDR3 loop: CASSYSGTRNSQYF. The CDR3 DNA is TGTGCCAGCAGTTACTCTGGGACTCGGAACAGCCAGTACTTC.

The DNA for the CDR3 is TGTGCCAGCAGTTACTCGACGGGTCAGACCCAGTACTTC. Encoded protein: CASSYSTGQTQYF. V gene TRBV6-2 or TRBV6-3 combines with J gene TRBJ2-5, with D uncertain. The V and J ends lost 0 bases and 6 bases respectively, with 8 bases between them. Germline V gene sequence: CDR1 MNHEY, CDR2 SVGEGT. The CDR3 covers 13 residues.

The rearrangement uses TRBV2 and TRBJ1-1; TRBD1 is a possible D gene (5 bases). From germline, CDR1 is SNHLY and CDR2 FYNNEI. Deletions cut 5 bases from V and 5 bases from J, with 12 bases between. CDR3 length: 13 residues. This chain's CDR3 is CASSQGPGTEAFF. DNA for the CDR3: TGTGCCAGCAGTCAGGGCCCAGGGACTGAAGCTTTCTTT.

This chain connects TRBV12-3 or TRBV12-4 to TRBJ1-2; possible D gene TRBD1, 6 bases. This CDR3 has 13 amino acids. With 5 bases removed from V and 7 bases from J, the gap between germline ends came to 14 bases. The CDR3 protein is CASSDGQRVGYTF. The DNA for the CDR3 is TGTGCCAGCAGTGACGGACAGAGGGTTGGCTACACCTTC.

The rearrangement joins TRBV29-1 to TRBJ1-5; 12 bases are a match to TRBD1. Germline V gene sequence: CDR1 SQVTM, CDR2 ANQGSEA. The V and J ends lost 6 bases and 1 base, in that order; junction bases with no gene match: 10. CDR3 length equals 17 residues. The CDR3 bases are TGCAGCGTGCCCGGGACAGGGGGCTGGTCGAGCAATCAGCCCCAGCATTTT. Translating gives CSVPGTGGWSSNQPQHF.

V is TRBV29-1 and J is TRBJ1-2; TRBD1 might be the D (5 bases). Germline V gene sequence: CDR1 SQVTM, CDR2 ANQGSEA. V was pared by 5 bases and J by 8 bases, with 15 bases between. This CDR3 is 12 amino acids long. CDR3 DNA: TGCAGCGTTCCTGACAGCTCTGGCGGCTACACCTTC. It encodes CSVPDSSGGYTF.

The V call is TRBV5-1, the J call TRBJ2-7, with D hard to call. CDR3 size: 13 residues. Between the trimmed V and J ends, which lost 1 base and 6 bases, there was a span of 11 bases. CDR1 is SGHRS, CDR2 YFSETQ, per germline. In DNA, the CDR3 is TGCGCCAGCAGCTTGAAGACCTCTGGCGAGCAGTACTTC. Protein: CASSLKTSGEQYF.

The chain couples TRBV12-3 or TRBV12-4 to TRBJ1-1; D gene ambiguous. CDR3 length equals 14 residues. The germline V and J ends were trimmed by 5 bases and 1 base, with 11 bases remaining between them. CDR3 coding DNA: TGTGCCAGCAGTCCCTTGACCGGGAACACTGAAGCTTTCTTT. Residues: CASSPLTGNTEAFF.

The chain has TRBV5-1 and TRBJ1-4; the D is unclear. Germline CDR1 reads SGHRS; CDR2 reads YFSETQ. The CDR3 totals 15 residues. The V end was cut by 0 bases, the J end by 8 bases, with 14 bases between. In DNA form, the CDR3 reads TGCGCCAGCAGCTTGGGGCTTTCATCTAGCGAAAAACTGTTTTTT. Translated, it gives CASSLGLSSSEKLFF.

CDR3 residues: CASSQVTSWNNEQFF. The CDR3 region has the DNA TGTGCCAGCAGCCAAGTGACTAGCTGGAACAATGAGCAGTTCTTC. The chain couples TRBV4-2 to TRBJ2-1; 7 bases line up with TRBD2. The CDR3 sequence is 15 residues long. Per germline, CDR1 LGHNA and CDR2 YNFKEQ. J gave up 5 bases and V 1 base, and 5 bases lay outside the gene matches.

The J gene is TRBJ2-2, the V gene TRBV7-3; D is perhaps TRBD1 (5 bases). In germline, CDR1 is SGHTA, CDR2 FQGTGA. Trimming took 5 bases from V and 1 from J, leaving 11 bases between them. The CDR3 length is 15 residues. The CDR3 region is CASSLQGLNTGELFF. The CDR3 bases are TGTGCCAGCAGCCTCCAGGGTCTGAACACCGGGGAGCTGTTTTTT.

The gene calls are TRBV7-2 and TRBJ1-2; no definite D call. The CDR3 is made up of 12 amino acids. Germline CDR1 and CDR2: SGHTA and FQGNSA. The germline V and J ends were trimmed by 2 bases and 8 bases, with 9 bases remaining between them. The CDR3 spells CASSLTIGGYTF. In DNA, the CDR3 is TGTGCCAGCAGCTTAACCATTGGAGGCTACACCTTC.

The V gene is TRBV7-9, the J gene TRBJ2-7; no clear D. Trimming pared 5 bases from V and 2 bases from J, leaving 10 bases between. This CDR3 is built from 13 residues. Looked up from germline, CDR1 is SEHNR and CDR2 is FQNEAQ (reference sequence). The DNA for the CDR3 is TGTGCCAGCAGCCTGGTGGTGGCCTACGAGCAGTACTTC. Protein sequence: CASSLVVAYEQYF.

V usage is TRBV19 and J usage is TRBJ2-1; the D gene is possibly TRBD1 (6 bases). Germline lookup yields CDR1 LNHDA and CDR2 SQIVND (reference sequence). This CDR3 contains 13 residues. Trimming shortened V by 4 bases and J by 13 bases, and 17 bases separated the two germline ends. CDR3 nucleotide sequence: TGTGCCAGTAGTAGGGGGCCAGGGCCAAAACAGTTCTTC. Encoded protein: CASSRGPGPKQFF.

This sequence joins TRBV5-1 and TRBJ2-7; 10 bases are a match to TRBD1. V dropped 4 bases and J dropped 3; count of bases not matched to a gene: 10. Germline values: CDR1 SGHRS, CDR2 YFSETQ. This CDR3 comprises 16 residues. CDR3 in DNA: TGCGCCAGCAGCCCCGGGGCCGGGACAGGGGACTACGAGCAGTACTTC. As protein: CASSPGAGTGDYEQYF.

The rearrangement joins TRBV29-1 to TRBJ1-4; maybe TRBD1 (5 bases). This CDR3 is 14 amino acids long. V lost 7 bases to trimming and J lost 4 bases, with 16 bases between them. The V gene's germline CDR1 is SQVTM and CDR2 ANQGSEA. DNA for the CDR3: TGCAGCGCCCTTAGGGGACCAATTAATGAAAAACTGTTTTTT. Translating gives CSALRGPINEKLFF.

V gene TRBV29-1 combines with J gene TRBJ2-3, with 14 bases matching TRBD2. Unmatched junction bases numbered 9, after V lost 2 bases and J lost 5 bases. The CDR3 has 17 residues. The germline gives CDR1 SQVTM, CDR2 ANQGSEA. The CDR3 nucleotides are TGCAGCGTTGAAAGGGTCGGACTAGCGGGGGGCCAAGATACGCAGTATTTT. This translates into CSVERVGLAGGQDTQYF.

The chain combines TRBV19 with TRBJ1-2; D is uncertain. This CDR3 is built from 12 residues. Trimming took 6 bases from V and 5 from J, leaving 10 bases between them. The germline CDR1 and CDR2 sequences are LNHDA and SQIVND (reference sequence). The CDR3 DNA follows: TGTGCCAGTAGGAACCTCGGGTATGGCTACACCTTC. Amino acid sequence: CASRNLGYGYTF.

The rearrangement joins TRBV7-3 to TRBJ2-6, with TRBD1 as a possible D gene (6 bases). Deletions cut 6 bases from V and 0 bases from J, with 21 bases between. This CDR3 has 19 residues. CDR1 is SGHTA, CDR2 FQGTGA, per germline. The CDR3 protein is CASSEQGPPIISGANVLTF. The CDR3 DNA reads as TGTGCCAGCAGTGAGCAGGGGCCACCTATTATCTCTGGGGCCAACGTCCTGACTTTC.

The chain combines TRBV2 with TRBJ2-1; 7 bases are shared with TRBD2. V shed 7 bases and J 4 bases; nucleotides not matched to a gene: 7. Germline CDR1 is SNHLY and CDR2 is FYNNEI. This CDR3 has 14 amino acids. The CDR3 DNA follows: TGTGCCAGCATTGGATCTAGCGGATACAATGAGCAGTTCTTC. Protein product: CASIGSSGYNEQFF. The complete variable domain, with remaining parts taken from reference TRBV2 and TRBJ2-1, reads EPEVTQTPSHQVTQMGQEVILRCVPISNHLYFYWYRQILGQKVEFLVSFYNNEISEKSEIFDDQFSVERPDGSNFTLKIRSTKLEDSAMYFCASIGSSGYNEQFFGPGTRLTVL.

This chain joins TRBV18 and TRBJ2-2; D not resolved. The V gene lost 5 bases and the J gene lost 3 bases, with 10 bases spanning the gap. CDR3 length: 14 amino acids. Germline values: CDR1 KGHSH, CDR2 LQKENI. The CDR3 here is CASSFALDTGELFF. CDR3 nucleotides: TGTGCCAGCTCATTTGCACTCGACACCGGGGAGCTGTTTTTT.